A single sample is the source of the 4 T cell receptor beta chains below, sequenced in a study of PD-1 blockade in classical Hodgkin lymphoma. Assay: immunoSEQ multiplex PCR; the TCRdb copy retains only in-frame clones and omits some. The table shows approximately 150,000 clones, with about 78% occurring only once. Every patient had relapsed following autologous stem cell transplantation, and cohorts differed in brentuximab vedotin exposure. The sequenced sample was peripheral blood mononuclear cells (PBMCs), obtained before the second cycle of nivolumab. These receptors were taken from a human donor with classical Hodgkin lymphoma.

As DNA, the CDR3 is TGTGCCAGCAGCTTTAATAAGGGACAGACTGTTCCTACGAAGCAGTACTTC. Protein product: CASSFNKGQTVPTKQYF. This sequence joins TRBV7-2 and TRBJ2-7, with 7 bases aligning to TRBD1. V shed 3 bases, J shed 8 bases, and the junction held 19 bases outside the gene matches. The CDR3 length is 17 residues. Per germline, CDR1 SGHTA and CDR2 FQGNSA.

This clone was recorded many times. The chain joins TRBV19 to TRBJ1-2; D remains unclear. The germline gives CDR1 LNHDA, CDR2 SQIVND (reference sequence). With 3 bases removed from V and 4 bases from J, the gap between germline ends came to 12 bases. The CDR3 covers 14 residues. CDR3 bases: TGTGCCAGTAGTATGACGTGGCCTAGCTATGGCTACACCTTC. It yields the protein CASSMTWPSYGYTF.

This chain connects TRBV28 to TRBJ2-5; tentatively, D is TRBD1 (6 bases). V was trimmed by 8 bases and J by 1 base, leaving 14 bases between them. The CDR3 covers 14 residues. The germline gives CDR1 MDHEN, CDR2 SYDVKM. For the CDR3, the DNA is TGTGCCAGCGGGGGCAGGCGGCTCCAAGAGACCCAGTACTTC. This sequence encodes CASGGRRLQETQYF.

This clone was seen just once. At one end the junction does not follow the germline gene, possibly because of a read error. The chain carries TRBV11-2 and TRBJ2-3, with 8 bases fitting TRBD1. This CDR3 contains 13 residues. Looked up from germline, CDR1 is SGHAT and CDR2 is FQNNGV. CDR3 residues: CASSSAGQGGRSF. The CDR3 DNA reads TGTGCCAGCAGCTCCGCTGGACAGGGCGGGCGGTCCTTT.